The 18 T cell receptor beta chains below all came from one sample that was sequenced in a study of blood T cell repertoires in COVID-19 (dated by TCRdb to 2019 to 2021). Libraries came from the immunoSEQ multiplex PCR assay. TCRdb holds this immuneACCESS table with in-frame rearrangements only. Some clones are missing; in checked studies, unresolved V genes explain under half, and the rest has no known cause. The sample records some 270,000 clones, roughly 81% of which are singletons. The ten largest clones take up 5% to 7.5% of the sample. Sequenced input: PBMCs or T cells enriched from blood (not recorded which). The receptors originated from a woman in her forties or fifties who had been exposed to COVID-19.

In DNA, the CDR3 is TGTGCCAGCAGCCAAAATAGCGGGGGGGCTCGGAATGAGCAGTTCTTC. Translated: CASSQNSGGARNEQFF. The chain joins TRBV4-2 to TRBJ2-1; 11 nucleotides agree with TRBD2. Germline assignment: CDR1 LGHNA and CDR2 YNFKEQ. The CDR3 length is 16 residues. V dropped 2 bases and J dropped 7; count of bases not matched to a gene: 7.

The CDR3: CASRPRGGELFF. CDR3 DNA sequence: TGTGCCAGCAGGCCGCGAGGCGGGGAGCTGTTTTTT. This rearrangement joins TRBV12-3 or TRBV12-4 to TRBJ2-2; D not resolved. V dropped 6 bases and J dropped 7 bases, with 9 bases sitting between them. The CDR3 has 12 residues.

The V gene is TRBV7-8, the J gene TRBJ2-3, with TRBD1 matching over 8 bases. This CDR3 contains 19 residues. Per the germline V gene, CDR1 is SGHVS and CDR2 is FQNEAQ. V was pared by 5 bases and J by 3 bases, with 19 bases of the junction left unmatched. The CDR3 reads CASSPNYRQTGGRTDTQYF. The CDR3 DNA is TGTGCCAGCAGCCCAAATTATAGACAAACAGGGGGAAGGACAGATACGCAGTATTTT.

This clone was seen only once. This sequence joins TRBV4-3 and TRBJ1-2, with 8 nucleotides matching TRBD1. V was pared by 4 bases and J by 8 bases, with 9 bases of the junction left unmatched. CDR3 length: 14 residues. Germline values: CDR1 LGHNA, CDR2 YSLEER. CDR3 nucleotide sequence: TGCGCCAGCAGCCCCTTGAGAGGACAGGGCGGCTACACCTTC. Translated, it gives CASSPLRGQGGYTF.

The chain links TRBV4-3 to TRBJ1-5, with a weak D call TRBD1 (5 bases). Trimming pared 0 bases from V and 5 bases from J, leaving 14 bases between. Germline CDR1 is LGHNA and CDR2 is YSLEER. This CDR3 comprises 16 residues. The CDR3 reads CASSQDPAGRHQPQHF. The CDR3 coding sequence is TGCGCCAGCAGCCAAGATCCGGCAGGGCGCCATCAGCCCCAGCATTTT.

The rearrangement joins TRBV10-3 to TRBJ2-3; the D is unclear. The CDR3 covers 14 residues. Trimming took 4 bases from V and 0 from J, leaving 8 bases between them. The germline V gene has CDR1 ENHRY and CDR2 SYGVKD. The CDR3 DNA reads TGTGCCATCAGTGCCCTCTTAAGCACAGATACGCAGTATTTT. Protein sequence: CAISALLSTDTQYF.

This clone has just one count. The chain uses TRBV28 and TRBJ1-4; D unclear. The germline CDR1 and CDR2 sequences are MDHEN and SYDVKM. The ends were cut back, 6 bases at V and 8 bases at J, with 10 bases in the middle. This CDR3 has 12 amino acids. CDR3 protein: CASSQQREKLFF. The CDR3 coding sequence is TGTGCCAGCAGCCAACAGCGGGAAAAACTGTTTTTT.

The gene calls are TRBV5-1 and TRBJ1-2; TRBD1 aligns across 8 bases. The length of the CDR3 is 13 residues. With V trimmed by 4 bases and J by 8 bases, 7 bases remained unmatched. Germline V lookup: CDR1 SGHRS, CDR2 YFSETQ. For the CDR3, the DNA is TGCGCCAGCAGCCCCCAGGGGGCGGGGGGCTACACCTTC. Its protein product is CASSPQGAGGYTF. Complete variable domain (other parts from reference TRBV5-1 and TRBJ1-2): KAGVTQTPRYLIKTRGQQVTLSCSPISGHRSVSWYQQTPGQGLQFLFEYFSETQRNKGNFPGRFSGRQFSNSRSEMNVSTLELGDSALYLCASSPQGAGGYTFGSGTRLTVV.

CDR3 residues: CATSDASYGGYTF. As DNA, the CDR3 is TGTGCCACCAGTGATGCATCCTACGGGGGCTACACCTTC. The chain employs TRBV24-1 and TRBJ1-2; unclear D gene. The ends were cut back, 3 bases at V and 8 bases at J, with 12 bases in the middle. The CDR3 loop spans 13 amino acids. Germline CDR1 is KGHDR and CDR2 is SFDVKD.

The genes are TRBV10-3 and TRBJ1-2; 8 nucleotides line up with TRBD1. Germline CDR1 is ENHRY and CDR2 is SYGVKD. The trim removed 11 bases at V and 2 bases at J, leaving 10 bases unmatched. This CDR3 is 14 amino acids long. The CDR3 reads CAAKSTGDNYGYTF. For the CDR3, the DNA is TGTGCCGCGAAATCGACAGGGGACAACTATGGCTACACCTTC.

J is TRBJ2-1 and V is TRBV3-1 (or the pseudogene TRBV3-2); 9 bases map to TRBD2. CDR1 is LGHDT and CDR2 is YNNKEL in the germline V gene (reference sequence). The CDR3 has 15 residues. With 4 bases clipped from V and 7 bases from J, the junction kept 8 bases outside the gene matches. CDR3 nucleotides: TGTGCCAGCAGCCGCGGGGGGGGCCTTCTTAATGAGCAGTTCTTC. Encoded protein: CASSRGGGLLNEQFF.

V usage is TRBV2 and J usage is TRBJ1-1, with unresolved D. Germline V gives CDR1 SNHLY, CDR2 FYNNEI. Trimming cost V 5 bases and J 7 bases, with 14 bases left between them. CDR3 size: 13 residues. CDR3 loop: CASSLAPEGEAFF. The DNA for the CDR3 is TGTGCCAGCAGTCTGGCACCGGAGGGTGAAGCTTTCTTT.

The gene calls are TRBV30 and TRBJ1-3, with TRBD1 identical over 10 bases. This CDR3 region has 16 residues. Germline CDR1 GTSNPN, CDR2 SVGIG (reference sequence). V gave up 4 bases and J gave up 8 bases; unmatched junction bases: 14. The CDR3 DNA follows: TGTGCCTGGACCCGCCGGGACAGGGGATTTCGCGACACCATATATTTT. This sequence encodes CAWTRRDRGFRDTIYF.

This clone has a single count. The genes are TRBV6-5 and TRBJ2-5; 9 nucleotides align to TRBD2. CDR1 MNHEY and CDR2 SVGAGI come from the germline V gene. This CDR3 region has 13 residues. V was pared by 10 bases and J by 5 bases, with 8 bases of the junction left unmatched. CDR3 amino acids: CATSSGTSETQYF. In DNA, the CDR3 is TGTGCCACCTCCTCCGGGACTAGCGAGACCCAGTACTTC.

The chain uses TRBV6-1 and TRBJ1-4; D unclear. The germline V gene encodes CDR1 MNHNS and CDR2 SASEGT. The ends were cut back, 2 bases at V and 2 bases at J, with 3 bases in the middle. The CDR3 is 13 amino acids. CDR3 DNA: TGTGCCAGCAGTGAACAGACTAATGAAAAACTGTTTTTT. Amino acids: CASSEQTNEKLFF.

This chain uses TRBV12-3 or TRBV12-4 with TRBJ1-2; D is undetermined. V lost 0 bases and J 8 bases, leaving 7 bases between the germline ends. CDR3 size: 12 residues. The CDR3 DNA reads TGTGCCAGCAGTTTAGCGGTGGGCGGCTACACCTTC. Protein product: CASSLAVGGYTF.

This chain joins TRBV24-1 and TRBJ1-2, with a weak D call TRBD1 (6 bases). The CDR3 loop spans 17 amino acids. The germline CDR1 and CDR2 sequences are KGHDR and SFDVKD. V gave up 7 bases and J gave up 1 base, with 21 bases separating them. CDR3 in amino acids: CATRTQVGQPINYGYTF. CDR3 bases: TGTGCCACCAGGACACAAGTAGGACAGCCGATTAACTATGGCTACACCTTC.

The rearrangement links TRBV6-2 or TRBV6-3 to TRBJ2-7, with 8 bases lining up with TRBD1. V was pared by 4 bases and J by 7 bases, with 9 bases of the junction left unmatched. Germline assignment: CDR1 MNHEY and CDR2 SVGEGT. This CDR3 is built from 14 residues. CDR3 in amino acids: CASSSGQGSLEQYF. The CDR3 bases are TGTGCCAGCAGTTCCGGACAGGGTTCACTAGAGCAGTACTTC.